This T cell receptor beta chain was documented in a study of shared T cell receptors in the human thymus. Only in-frame clones appear in the TCRdb table, and some are missing; sequencing was by immunoSEQ multiplex PCR. The table has hundreds of thousands of clones, 80% to 90% seen once. The CDR3 consists of 18 residues. CDR1 is SGHRS, CDR2 YFSETQ, per germline. The trim removed 2 bases at V and 5 bases at J, leaving 10 bases unmatched. This same sample was also part of a study on human thymus T cells. That work adds: Corrective heart surgery yielded resections, and these provided the thymus tissue. Thymic and blood repertoires appeared to display a bias in their usage of V and J genes.

The V and J genes are TRBV5-1 and TRBJ2-2, with 12 bases matching TRBD2. The clonotype was recovered from a boy in the first two years of life with a congenital heart defect. The sequenced sample consisted of thymocytes. The DNA for the CDR3 is TGCGCCAGCAGCTTCCTCGGCCTAGCGGGAGGGGGAACCGGGGAGCTGTTTTTT. It yields the protein CASSFLGLAGGGTGELFF.